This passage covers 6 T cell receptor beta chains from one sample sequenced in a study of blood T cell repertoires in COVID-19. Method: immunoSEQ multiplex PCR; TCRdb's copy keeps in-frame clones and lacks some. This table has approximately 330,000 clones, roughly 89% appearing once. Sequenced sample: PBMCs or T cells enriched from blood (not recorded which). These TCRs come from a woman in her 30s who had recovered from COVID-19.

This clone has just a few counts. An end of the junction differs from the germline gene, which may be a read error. The CDR3 nucleotides are TGTGCTAGCAGCCCCCGGACAGATAGCTCCTACAATGAGCAGTTCTTC. Protein product: CASSPRTDSSYNEQFF. The V gene is TRBV7-7, the J gene TRBJ2-1; perhaps TRBD1 as D (6 bases). Germline CDR1 and CDR2: SSHAT and FNYEAQ (reference sequence). The CDR3 length is 16 residues.

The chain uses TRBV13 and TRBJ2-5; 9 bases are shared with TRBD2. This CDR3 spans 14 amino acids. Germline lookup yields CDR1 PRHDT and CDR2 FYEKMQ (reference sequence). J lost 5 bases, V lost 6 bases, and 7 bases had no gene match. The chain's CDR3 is CASRWGSGSETQYF. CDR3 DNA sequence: TGTGCCAGCAGATGGGGTAGCGGGAGTGAGACCCAGTACTTC.

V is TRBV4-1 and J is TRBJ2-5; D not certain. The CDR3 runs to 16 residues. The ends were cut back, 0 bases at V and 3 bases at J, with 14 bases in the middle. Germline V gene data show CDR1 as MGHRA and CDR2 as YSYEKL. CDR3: CASSQDNFGPEETQYF. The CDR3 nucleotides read TGCGCCAGCAGCCAAGATAATTTTGGGCCCGAAGAGACCCAGTACTTC.

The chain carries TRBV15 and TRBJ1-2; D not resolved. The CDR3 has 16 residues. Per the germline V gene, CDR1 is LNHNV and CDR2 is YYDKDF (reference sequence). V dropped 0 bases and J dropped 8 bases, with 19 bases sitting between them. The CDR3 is CATSRDLAAAFSGYTF. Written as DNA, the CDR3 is TGTGCCACCAGCAGAGATCTCGCCGCGGCTTTCTCGGGCTACACCTTC.

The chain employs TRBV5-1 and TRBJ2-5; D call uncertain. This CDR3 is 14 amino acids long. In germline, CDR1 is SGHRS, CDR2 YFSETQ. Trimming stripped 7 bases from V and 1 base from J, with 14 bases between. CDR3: CASAIRLPQETQYF. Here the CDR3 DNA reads TGCGCCAGCGCGATCAGGTTACCCCAAGAGACCCAGTACTTC. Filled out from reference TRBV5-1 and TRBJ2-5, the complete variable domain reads KAGVTQTPRYLIKTRGQQVTLSCSPISGHRSVSWYQQTPGQGLQFLFEYFSETQRNKGNFPGRFSGRQFSNSRSEMNVSTLELGDSALYLCASAIRLPQETQYFGPGTRLLVL.

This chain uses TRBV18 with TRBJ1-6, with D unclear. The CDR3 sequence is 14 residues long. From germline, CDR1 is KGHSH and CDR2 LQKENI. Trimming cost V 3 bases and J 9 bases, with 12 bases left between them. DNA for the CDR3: TGTGCCAGCTCACCTGAACAGCAGGTTTCACCCCTCCACTTT. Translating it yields CASSPEQQVSPLHF.